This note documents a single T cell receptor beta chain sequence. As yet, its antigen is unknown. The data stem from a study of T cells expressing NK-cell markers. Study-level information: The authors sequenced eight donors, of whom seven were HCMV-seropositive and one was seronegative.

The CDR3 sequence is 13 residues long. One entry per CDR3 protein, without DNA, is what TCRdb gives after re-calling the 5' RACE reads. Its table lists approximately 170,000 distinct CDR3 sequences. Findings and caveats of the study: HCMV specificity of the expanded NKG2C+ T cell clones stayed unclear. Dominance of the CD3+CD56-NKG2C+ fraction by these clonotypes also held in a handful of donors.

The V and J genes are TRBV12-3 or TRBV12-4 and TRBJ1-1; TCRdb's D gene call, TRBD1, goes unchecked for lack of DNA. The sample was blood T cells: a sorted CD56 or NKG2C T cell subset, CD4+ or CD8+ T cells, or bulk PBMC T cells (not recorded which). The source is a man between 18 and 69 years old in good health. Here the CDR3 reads CASSQGTVAEAFF.